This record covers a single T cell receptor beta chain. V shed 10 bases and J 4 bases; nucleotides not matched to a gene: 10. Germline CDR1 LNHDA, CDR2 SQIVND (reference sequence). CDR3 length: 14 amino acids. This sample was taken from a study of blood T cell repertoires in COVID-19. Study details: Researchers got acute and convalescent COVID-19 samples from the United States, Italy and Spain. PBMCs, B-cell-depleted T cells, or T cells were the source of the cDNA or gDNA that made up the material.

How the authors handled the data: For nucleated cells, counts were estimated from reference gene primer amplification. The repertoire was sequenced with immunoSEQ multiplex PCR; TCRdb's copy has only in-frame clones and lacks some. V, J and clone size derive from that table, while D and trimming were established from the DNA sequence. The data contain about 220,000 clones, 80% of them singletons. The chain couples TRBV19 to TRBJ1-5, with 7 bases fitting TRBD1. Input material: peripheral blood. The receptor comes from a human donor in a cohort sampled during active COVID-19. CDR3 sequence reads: CATNTGTDNQPQHF. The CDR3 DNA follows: TGTGCCACTAATACCGGGACAGATAATCAGCCCCAGCATTTT. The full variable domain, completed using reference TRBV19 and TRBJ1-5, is DGGITQSPKYLFRKEGQNVTLSCEQNLNHDAMYWYRQDPGQGLRLIYYSQIVNDFQKGDIAEGYSVSREKKESFPLTVTSAQKNPTAFYLCATNTGTDNQPQHFGDGTRLSIL.